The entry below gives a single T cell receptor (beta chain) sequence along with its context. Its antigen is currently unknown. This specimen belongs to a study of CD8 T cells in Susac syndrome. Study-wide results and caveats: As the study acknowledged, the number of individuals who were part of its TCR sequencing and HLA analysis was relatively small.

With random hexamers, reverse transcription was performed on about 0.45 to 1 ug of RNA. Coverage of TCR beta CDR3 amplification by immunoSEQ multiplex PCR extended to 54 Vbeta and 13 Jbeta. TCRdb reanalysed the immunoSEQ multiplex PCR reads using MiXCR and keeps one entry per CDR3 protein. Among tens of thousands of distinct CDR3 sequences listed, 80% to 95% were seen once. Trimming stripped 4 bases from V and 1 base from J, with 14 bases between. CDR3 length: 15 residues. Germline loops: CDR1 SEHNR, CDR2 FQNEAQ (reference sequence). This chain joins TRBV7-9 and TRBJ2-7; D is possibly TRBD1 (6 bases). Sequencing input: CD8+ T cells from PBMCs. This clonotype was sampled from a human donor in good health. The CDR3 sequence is CASSSLGGRSYEQYF. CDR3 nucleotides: TGTGCCAGCAGCTCCTTAGGGGGACGTTCCTACGAGCAGTACTTC.